This is a list of T cell receptor beta chains from one sample in a study of T cells in Graves' hyperthyroidism and ophthalmopathy. MiXCR was run by TCRdb on the multiplex PCR reads, yielding one entry per CDR3 protein. The sample records over 250,000 distinct CDR3 sequences, roughly 20% being singletons. Sample: blood. These TCRs come from a man younger than 40 with Graves' ophthalmopathy. Each CDR3 is given with its conserved first and last residue. Each record gives: J gene, V gene, clone size, D gene, CDR3 DNA, CDR3 protein. The D gene is left open where the match is weak. The size of a clone is reported for some rows only, either as once, few or many, or as a class for expanded clones.

J gene: TRBJ2-5
V gene: TRBV3-1
clone size: many
D gene: NA
CDR3 DNA: TGTGCCAGCAGCGTGGTAGAGACCCAGTACTTC
CDR3 protein: CASSVVETQYF

J gene: TRBJ2-1
V gene: TRBV11-1
clone size: NA
D gene: TRBD1
CDR3 DNA: TGTGCCAGCAGCTTACGACAGGGGGCGGATGAGCAGTTCTTC
CDR3 protein: CASSLRQGADEQFF

J gene: TRBJ2-7
V gene: TRBV28
clone size: NA
D gene: NA
CDR3 DNA: TGTGCCAGCAGTTTGACAGGACTACACGAGCAGTACTTC
CDR3 protein: CASSLTGLHEQYF

J gene: TRBJ2-5
V gene: TRBV3-1
clone size: many
D gene: NA
CDR3 DNA: TGTGCCAGCAGCCAAGAAGGGGTAGGTCTGAGAGAGACCCAGTACTTC
CDR3 protein: CASSQEGVGLRETQYF

J gene: TRBJ1-6
V gene: TRBV11-2
clone size: many
D gene: NA
CDR3 DNA: TGTGCCAGCAGCTTAACAGGGTGGAATTCACCCCTCCACTTT
CDR3 protein: CASSLTGWNSPLHF

J gene: TRBJ2-5
V gene: TRBV19
clone size: NA
D gene: TRBD2
CDR3 DNA: TGTGCCAGTAGTCCGATTGGTGTAATGGCTAGCGGGATCCAAGAGACCCAGTACTTC
CDR3 protein: CASSPIGVMASGIQETQYF

J gene: TRBJ2-5
V gene: TRBV7-9
clone size: NA
D gene: TRBD2
CDR3 DNA: TGTGCCAGCAGCTTGGAACTAGCGGGAGTGGAGACCCAGTACTTC
CDR3 protein: CASSLELAGVETQYF

J gene: TRBJ2-2
V gene: TRBV12-3/TRBV12-4
clone size: many
D gene: NA
CDR3 DNA: TGTGCCAGCACAGCGAACACCGGGGAGCTGTTTTTT
CDR3 protein: CASTANTGELFF

J gene: TRBJ1-2
V gene: TRBV20-1
clone size: few
D gene: TRBD1
CDR3 DNA: TGCAGTGCTAGAGATGGGACAGGCTATGGCTACACCTTC
CDR3 protein: CSARDGTGYGYTF

J gene: TRBJ2-7
V gene: TRBV2
clone size: NA
D gene: NA
CDR3 DNA: TGTGCCAGCAAGGATTCACGAGGACAGTCTGTGTCCTACGAGCAGTACTTC
CDR3 protein: CASKDSRGQSVSYEQYF

J gene: TRBJ2-1
V gene: TRBV7-9
clone size: few
D gene: TRBD1
CDR3 DNA: TGTGCCAGCAGCCTCCGGGACAGGGGGATAAATGAGCAGTTCTTC
CDR3 protein: CASSLRDRGINEQFF

J gene: TRBJ2-1
V gene: TRBV10-3
clone size: NA
D gene: NA
CDR3 DNA: TGTGCCATCAGAAAGGACAGTTCCTACAATGAGCAGTTCTTC
CDR3 protein: CAIRKDSSYNEQFF

J gene: TRBJ2-3
V gene: TRBV20-1
clone size: few
D gene: TRBD2
CDR3 DNA: TGCAGTGCTAGACCTTCTAGAGGGAGGGCCGTTACGCAGTATTTT
CDR3 protein: CSARPSRGRAVTQYF

J gene: TRBJ2-7
V gene: TRBV6-5
clone size: many
D gene: TRBD2
CDR3 DNA: TGTGCCAGCAGTTACTCCGGGGGGACTACACCCTACGAGCAGTACTTC
CDR3 protein: CASSYSGGTTPYEQYF

J gene: TRBJ1-1
V gene: TRBV29-1
clone size: few
D gene: TRBD1
CDR3 DNA: TGCAGCGTGGTTACGTGGTTCAGGGACAGCACTGAAGCTTTCTTT
CDR3 protein: CSVVTWFRDSTEAFF

J gene: TRBJ1-2
V gene: TRBV7-6
clone size: few
D gene: TRBD1
CDR3 DNA: TGTGCCAGCAGCTCATCGGACAGGGCCTATGGCTACACCTTC
CDR3 protein: CASSSSDRAYGYTF

J gene: TRBJ2-2
V gene: TRBV28
clone size: once
D gene: NA
CDR3 DNA: TGTGCCAGCAGTTTTGAGTCTAGAGGCTTTATCGGGGAGCTGTTTTTT
CDR3 protein: CASSFESRGFIGELFF

J gene: TRBJ2-7
V gene: TRBV19
clone size: NA
D gene: NA
CDR3 DNA: TGTGCCAGTAGCGCAGTAGAGGAGGGTTCTCACGAGCAGTACTTC
CDR3 protein: CASSAVEEGSHEQYF

J gene: TRBJ2-5
V gene: TRBV10-3
clone size: NA
D gene: NA
CDR3 DNA: TGTGCCATCAGTGTACAGGGCCAAGAGACCCAGTACTTC
CDR3 protein: CAISVQGQETQYF

J gene: TRBJ2-2
V gene: TRBV20-1
clone size: NA
D gene: NA
CDR3 DNA: TGCAGTGCTAGAGATCGCAAGACCACCTGGGAGCTGTTTTTT
CDR3 protein: CSARDRKTTWELFF

J gene: TRBJ2-2
V gene: TRBV28
clone size: many
D gene: NA
CDR3 DNA: TGTGCCAGCAGCTCCTTGTTCGCCGGGGAGCTGTTTTTT
CDR3 protein: CASSSLFAGELFF

J gene: TRBJ2-5
V gene: TRBV11-1
clone size: NA
D gene: NA
CDR3 DNA: TGTGCCAGCAGCAGACAGTGGGGAGAGACGGAGACCCAGTACTTC
CDR3 protein: CASSRQWGETETQYF

J gene: TRBJ2-3
V gene: TRBV7-9
clone size: many
D gene: NA
CDR3 DNA: TGTGCCAGCAGCCCAGGAGGGCGTGGGGCGATCACAGATACGCAGTATTTT
CDR3 protein: CASSPGGRGAITDTQYF

J gene: TRBJ2-7
V gene: TRBV7-8
clone size: few
D gene: TRBD1
CDR3 DNA: TGTGCCAGCAGCCCTCGACAGGGGGCCTGGGAGCAGTACTTC
CDR3 protein: CASSPRQGAWEQYF

J gene: TRBJ2-7
V gene: TRBV7-3
clone size: many
D gene: NA
CDR3 DNA: TGTGCCAGCAGCCCCGGGCCAGCTAACCCACCCCCTCTCTCCTACGAGCAGTACTTC
CDR3 protein: CASSPGPANPPPLSYEQYF

J gene: TRBJ2-1
V gene: TRBV27
clone size: many
D gene: TRBD2
CDR3 DNA: TGTGCCAGCAGTTTATCCGCGGGAGTGGGATGGAATGAGCAGTTCTTC
CDR3 protein: CASSLSAGVGWNEQFF

J gene: TRBJ1-3
V gene: TRBV20-1
clone size: NA
D gene: NA
CDR3 DNA: TGCAGTGCTAGAGGGCATCTCTCTGGAAACACCATATATTTT
CDR3 protein: CSARGHLSGNTIYF

J gene: TRBJ2-1
V gene: TRBV20-1
clone size: NA
D gene: TRBD2
CDR3 DNA: TGCAGTGCTAGAGATTACACTAGCGGGAACAATGAGCAGTTCTTC
CDR3 protein: CSARDYTSGNNEQFF

J gene: TRBJ2-3
V gene: TRBV12-3/TRBV12-4
clone size: NA
D gene: NA
CDR3 DNA: TGTGCCAGCAGTACCCTCCTTTCAGGGATAGATACGCAGTATTTT
CDR3 protein: CASSTLLSGIDTQYF

J gene: TRBJ1-1
V gene: TRBV27
clone size: NA
D gene: NA
CDR3 DNA: TGTGCCAGCAGTTTAGTTTCGGGGCAGGGAGCTTTCTTT
CDR3 protein: CASSLVSGQGAFF

J gene: TRBJ1-2
V gene: TRBV10-3
clone size: few
D gene: TRBD1
CDR3 DNA: TGTGCCATCAGTGACCAGGGGGCGGATGGCTACACCTTC
CDR3 protein: CAISDQGADGYTF

J gene: TRBJ2-7
V gene: TRBV29-1
clone size: NA
D gene: NA
CDR3 DNA: TGCAGCGTTGAACTGGGAGATGCCGAGCAGTACTTC
CDR3 protein: CSVELGDAEQYF

J gene: TRBJ2-2
V gene: TRBV11-2
clone size: few
D gene: NA
CDR3 DNA: TGTGCCAGCAGCCCAGGGCGGATAAACACCGGGGAGCTGTTTTTT
CDR3 protein: CASSPGRINTGELFF

J gene: TRBJ1-2
V gene: TRBV18
clone size: NA
D gene: TRBD1
CDR3 DNA: TGTGCCAGCTCACCATCGGACAGGGTCGGTGGCTACACCTTC
CDR3 protein: CASSPSDRVGGYTF

J gene: TRBJ2-3
V gene: TRBV3-1
clone size: many
D gene: TRBD2
CDR3 DNA: TGTGCCAGCAGCCCCTGGACTAGCGGGAGAGGGGGAGATACGCAGTATTTT
CDR3 protein: CASSPWTSGRGGDTQYF

J gene: TRBJ2-5
V gene: TRBV6-1
clone size: NA
D gene: NA
CDR3 DNA: TGTGCCAGCAGTGAAGGAATAGGAGGCCCAGCAATCCGGTACTTC
CDR3 protein: CASSEGIGGPAIRYF

J gene: TRBJ2-2
V gene: TRBV5-8
clone size: few
D gene: NA
CDR3 DNA: TGTGCCAGCAGTCGTCCGTTCGGCGGCCCGAACACCGGGGAGCTGTTTTTT
CDR3 protein: CASSRPFGGPNTGELFF

J gene: TRBJ2-3
V gene: TRBV11-1
clone size: many
D gene: NA
CDR3 DNA: TGTGCCAGCAGCTTAGGAACGGGGACTGATACGCAGTATTTT
CDR3 protein: CASSLGTGTDTQYF